The rows below give T cell receptor beta chains drawn from one sample of a study of cytomegalovirus exposure and HLA in healthy donors. The table came from immunoSEQ multiplex PCR; TCRdb's copy has only in-frame clones and leaves some out. In all, the sample yields over 100,000 clones. Input material: PBMCs. The receptors derive from a man aged 25 to 40 in good health and CMV-seronegative. Each CDR3 is given with its conserved first and last residue. Each record gives: D gene, J gene, V gene, CDR3 protein, CDR3 DNA. The D gene is left open where the match is weak.

.	TRBJ2-1	TRBV9	CASSVRVAVYNEQFF	TGTGCCAGCAGCGTCCGGGTAGCGGTATACAATGAGCAGTTCTTC
.	TRBJ2-3	TRBV7-2	CASSLAGVGTDTQYF	TGTGCCAGCAGCTTAGCAGGGGTGGGGACAGATACGCAGTATTTT
.	TRBJ1-6	TRBV7-2	CASSPTRGYNSPLHF	TGTGCCAGCAGCCCCACCAGGGGATATAATTCACCCCTCCACTTT
.	TRBJ1-2	TRBV15	CATSRGQSGYTF	TGTGCCACCAGCAGAGGGCAATCGGGCTACACCTTC
.	TRBJ2-5	TRBV2	CASSGGRTEETQYF	TGTGCCAGCAGTGGGGGTCGGACAGAAGAGACCCAGTACTTC
TRBD1	TRBJ1-1	TRBV5-1	CASGGQGAPNTEAFF	TGCGCCAGCGGTGGACAGGGGGCTCCGAACACTGAAGCTTTCTTT
TRBD2	TRBJ2-3	TRBV10-3	CAISGGGAEDTQYF	TGTGCCATCAGTGGCGGGGGGGCAGAAGATACGCAGTATTTT
TRBD2	TRBJ2-7	TRBV6-1	CASSAPSGGLSEQYF	TGTGCCAGCAGTGCTCCTTCGGGGGGTCTTAGCGAGCAGTACTTC
TRBD2	TRBJ2-1	TRBV29-1	CSVVRLAGAYEQFF	TGCAGCGTTGTTCGTCTAGCGGGGGCATATGAGCAGTTCTTC
.	TRBJ2-7	TRBV6-4	CASSPRKGGIHEQYF	TGTGCCAGCAGCCCCAGGAAAGGGGGAATCCACGAGCAGTACTTC
TRBD2	TRBJ2-7	TRBV28	CASRRTSGRNYEQYF	TGTGCCAGCAGACGGACTAGCGGGAGAAACTACGAGCAGTACTTC
.	TRBJ2-5	TRBV7-3	CASRMNGEETQYF	TGTGCCAGCAGAATGAACGGGGAAGAGACCCAGTACTTC
TRBD1	TRBJ2-7	TRBV29-1	CSARGPTSGEQYF	TGCAGCGCCAGGGGGCCCACCTCGGGAGAGCAGTACTTC
.	TRBJ1-2	TRBV4-3	CASSQEAPAGNGYTF	TGCGCCAGCAGCCAAGAGGCCCCCGCAGGTAATGGCTACACCTTC
.	TRBJ2-2	TRBV19	CASSMEGNIESAGELFF	TGTGCCAGTAGTATGGAGGGAAATATTGAATCGGCCGGGGAGCTGTTTTTT
TRBD1	TRBJ2-7	TRBV7-2	CASSLGALGQALYEQYF	TGTGCCAGCAGCTTAGGGGCACTCGGACAGGCTTTGTACGAGCAGTACTTC
.	TRBJ2-5	TRBV5-6	CASSLPRGRLIQYF	TGTGCCAGCAGCTTGCCGCGGGGGCGGTTGATCCAGTACTTC
.	TRBJ2-7	TRBV30	CAWSSYGQSYEQYF	TGTGCCTGGAGTTCTTACGGACAGTCCTACGAGCAGTACTTC
.	TRBJ2-2	TRBV11-3	CASSLVPNTGELLF	TGTGCCAGCAGCTTAGTACCGAACACCGGGGAGCTGCTTTTT
TRBD1	TRBJ2-3	TRBV6-6	CASRFDRDAQYF	TGTGCCAGCAGATTTGACAGGGACGCGCAGTATTTT
.	TRBJ2-2	TRBV7-6	CASSISRGTGELFF	TGTGCCAGCAGCATCAGTAGGGGCACCGGGGAGCTGTTTTTT
.	TRBJ2-7	TRBV18	CASSPRVDEQYF	TGTGCCAGCTCCCCTCGGGTGGACGAGCAGTACTTC
TRBD1	TRBJ1-6	TRBV2	CASRDRGSYNSPLHF	TGTGCCAGCAGGGACAGGGGCTCCTATAATTCACCCCTCCACTTT
.	TRBJ2-5	TRBV10-3	CAISEGEVSHF	TGTGCCATCAGTGAGGGCGAGGTCTCGCACTTC
TRBD2	TRBJ2-3	TRBV14	CASSDLLAGETDTQYF	TGTGCCAGCAGCGACCTACTAGCGGGGGAGACAGATACGCAGTATTTT
TRBD1	TRBJ2-5	TRBV6-5	CASKVTWTGGQTQYF	TGTGCCAGCAAAGTCACTTGGACAGGCGGCCAGACCCAGTACTTC
TRBD1	TRBJ2-1	TRBV4-3	CASSPSWDREEWQFF	TGCGCCAGCAGCCCTTCATGGGACAGGGAGGAGTGGCAGTTCTTC
.	TRBJ1-2	TRBV9	CASSPGQTNYGYTF	TGTGCCAGCAGCCCCGGACAGACCAACTATGGCTACACCTTC
TRBD1	TRBJ1-1	TRBV28	CASSSGTGGTEAFF	TGTGCCAGCAGTTCCGGGACAGGGGGCACTGAAGCTTTCTTT
TRBD2	TRBJ2-1	TRBV6-5	CASSYYKTGGQHEQFF	TGTGCCAGCAGTTACTACAAAACGGGGGGGCAGCATGAGCAGTTCTTC
TRBD1	TRBJ1-2	TRBV5-4	CASSSNRDRARDYGYTF	TGTGCCAGCAGCTCTAACCGGGACAGGGCTAGGGACTATGGCTACACCTTC
.	TRBJ2-3	TRBV5-1	CASSLGQLGDTDTQYF	TGCGCCAGCAGCTTGGGTCAGCTGGGAGACACAGATACGCAGTATTTT
TRBD2	TRBJ2-5	TRBV15	CATSRLGGETQYF	TGTGCCACCAGCAGGCTGGGAGGGGAGACCCAGTACTTC
.	TRBJ2-7	TRBV4-1	CASSQTAASYEQYF	TGCGCCAGCAGCCAGACAGCTGCCTCCTACGAGCAGTACTTC
TRBD1	TRBJ1-1	TRBV5-6	CASRHTGGWTNTEAFF	TGTGCCAGCAGACATACAGGGGGGTGGACGAACACTGAAGCTTTCTTT
.	TRBJ2-2	TRBV28	CASIPVRDTGELFF	TGTGCCAGCATTCCCGTGAGGGACACCGGGGAGCTGTTTTTT
TRBD2	TRBJ2-2	TRBV7-9	CASSMGLAGYSNTGELFF	TGTGCCAGCAGCATGGGACTAGCGGGGTATTCCAACACCGGGGAGCTGTTTTTT
TRBD2	TRBJ2-5	TRBV5-4	CASSFRLAGEETQYF	TGTGCCAGCAGCTTCAGACTAGCGGGGGAAGAGACCCAGTACTTC
TRBD1	TRBJ2-7	TRBV2	CASTQGGRGRVTGYEQYF	TGTGCCAGCACCCAGGGGGGCAGGGGGCGGGTTACGGGTTACGAGCAGTACTTC
.	TRBJ1-5	TRBV15	CATSRAGAYNQPQHF	TGTGCCACCAGCAGAGCAGGGGCTTATAACCAGCCCCAGCATTTT
.	TRBJ1-2	TRBV5-1	CASSEGLLLPFSYGYTF	TGCGCCAGCAGCGAAGGACTTCTACTCCCCTTCTCCTATGGCTACACCTTC
TRBD2	TRBJ2-1	TRBV2	CASRIAGGSYNEQFF	TGTGCCAGCAGGATAGCGGGGGGGTCCTACAATGAGCAGTTCTTC
TRBD1	TRBJ1-5	TRBV5-6	CASSSGQEGYQPQHF	TGTGCCAGCAGCTCGGGACAGGAGGGGTATCAGCCCCAGCATTTT
.	TRBJ2-3	TRBV4-2	CASSQQTSTDTQYF	TGTGCCAGCAGCCAGCAGACTAGCACAGATACGCAGTATTTT